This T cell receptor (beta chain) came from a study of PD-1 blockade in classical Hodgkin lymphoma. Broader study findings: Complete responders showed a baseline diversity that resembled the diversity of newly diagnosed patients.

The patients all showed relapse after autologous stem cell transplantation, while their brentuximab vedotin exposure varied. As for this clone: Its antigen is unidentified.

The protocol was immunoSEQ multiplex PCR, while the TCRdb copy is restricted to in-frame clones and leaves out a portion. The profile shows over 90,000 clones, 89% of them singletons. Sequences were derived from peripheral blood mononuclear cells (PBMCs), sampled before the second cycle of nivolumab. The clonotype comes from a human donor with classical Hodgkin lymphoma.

Here the CDR3 DNA reads TGTGCCAGCAGCTTCCCAGTAGGTAGCTCCTACAATGAGCAGTTCTTC. It is translated as CASSFPVGSSYNEQFF. The rearrangement links TRBV7-9 to TRBJ2-1; the D is unclear. Trimming pared 3 bases from V and 0 bases from J, leaving 12 bases between. In germline, CDR1 is SEHNR, CDR2 FQNEAQ (reference sequence). The CDR3 loop spans 16 amino acids.